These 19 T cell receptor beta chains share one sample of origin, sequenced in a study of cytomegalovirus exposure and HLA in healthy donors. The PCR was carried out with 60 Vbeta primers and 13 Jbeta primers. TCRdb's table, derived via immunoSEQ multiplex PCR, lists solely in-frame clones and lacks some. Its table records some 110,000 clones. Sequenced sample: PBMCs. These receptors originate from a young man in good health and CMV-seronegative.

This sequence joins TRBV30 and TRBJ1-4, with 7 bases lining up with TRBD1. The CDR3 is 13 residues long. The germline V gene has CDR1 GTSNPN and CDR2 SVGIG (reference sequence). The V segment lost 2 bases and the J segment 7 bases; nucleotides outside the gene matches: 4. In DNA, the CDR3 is TGTGCCTGGAGTCGGGGGACAGCTGAAAAACTGTTTTTT. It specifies CAWSRGTAEKLFF.

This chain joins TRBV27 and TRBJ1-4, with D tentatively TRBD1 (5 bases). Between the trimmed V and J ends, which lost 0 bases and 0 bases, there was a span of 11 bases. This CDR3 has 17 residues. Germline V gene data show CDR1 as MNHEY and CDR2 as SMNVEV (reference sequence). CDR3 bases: TGTGCCAGCAGTTTATCGGGCAGGGTTCCAACTAATGAAAAACTGTTTTTT. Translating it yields CASSLSGRVPTNEKLFF. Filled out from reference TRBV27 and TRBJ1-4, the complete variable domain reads EAQVTQNPRYLITVTGKKLTVTCSQNMNHEYMSWYRQDPGLGLRQIYYSMNVEVTDKGDVPEGYKVSRKEKRNFPLILESPSPNQTSLYFCASSLSGRVPTNEKLFFGSGTQLSVL.

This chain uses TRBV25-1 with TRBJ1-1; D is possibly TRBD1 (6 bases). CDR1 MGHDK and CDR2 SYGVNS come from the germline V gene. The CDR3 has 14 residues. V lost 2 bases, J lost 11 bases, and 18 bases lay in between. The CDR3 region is CASSEGRGSYAAFF. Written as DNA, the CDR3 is TGTGCCAGCAGTGAAGGCAGGGGTTCGTACGCGGCTTTCTTT.

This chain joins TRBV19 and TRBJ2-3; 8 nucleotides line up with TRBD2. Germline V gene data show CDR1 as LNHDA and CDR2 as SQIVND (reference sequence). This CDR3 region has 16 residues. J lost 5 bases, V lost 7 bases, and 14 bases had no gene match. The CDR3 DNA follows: TGTGCCAGTACCCTAAGACCGGGGGGGGCATTAGATACGCAGTATTTT. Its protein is CASTLRPGGALDTQYF.

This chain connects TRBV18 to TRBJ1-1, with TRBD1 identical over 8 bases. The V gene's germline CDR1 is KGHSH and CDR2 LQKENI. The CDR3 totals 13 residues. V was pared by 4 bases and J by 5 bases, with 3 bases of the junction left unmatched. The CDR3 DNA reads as TGTGCCAGCTCACGGCAGGGGGCTACTGAAGCTTTCTTT. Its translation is CASSRQGATEAFF.

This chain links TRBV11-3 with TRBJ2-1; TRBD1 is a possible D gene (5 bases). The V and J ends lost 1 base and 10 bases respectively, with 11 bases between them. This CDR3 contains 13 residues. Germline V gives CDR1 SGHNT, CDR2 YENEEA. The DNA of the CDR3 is TGTGCCAGCAGCTTAGGGGCAGGGTACGAGCAGTTCTTC. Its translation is CASSLGAGYEQFF.

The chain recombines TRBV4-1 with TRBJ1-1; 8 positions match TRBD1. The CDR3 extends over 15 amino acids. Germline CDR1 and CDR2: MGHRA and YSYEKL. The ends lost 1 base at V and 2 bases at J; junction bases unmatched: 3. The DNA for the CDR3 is TGCGCCAGCAGCCAAGCCGGACAGGGCAACACTGAAGCTTTCTTT. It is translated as CASSQAGQGNTEAFF.

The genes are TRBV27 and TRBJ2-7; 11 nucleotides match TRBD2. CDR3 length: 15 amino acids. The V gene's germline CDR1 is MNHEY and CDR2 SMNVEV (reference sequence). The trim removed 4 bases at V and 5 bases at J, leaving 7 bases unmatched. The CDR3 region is CASSSLAGGLHEQYF. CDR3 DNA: TGTGCCAGCAGTTCGTTAGCGGGAGGGCTACACGAGCAGTACTTC.

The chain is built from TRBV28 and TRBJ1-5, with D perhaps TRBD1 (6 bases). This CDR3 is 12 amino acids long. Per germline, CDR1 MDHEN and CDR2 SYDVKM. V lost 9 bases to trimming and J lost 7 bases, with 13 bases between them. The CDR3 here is CARPGHAQPQHF. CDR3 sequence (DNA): TGTGCCAGGCCGGGACATGCCCAGCCCCAGCATTTT.

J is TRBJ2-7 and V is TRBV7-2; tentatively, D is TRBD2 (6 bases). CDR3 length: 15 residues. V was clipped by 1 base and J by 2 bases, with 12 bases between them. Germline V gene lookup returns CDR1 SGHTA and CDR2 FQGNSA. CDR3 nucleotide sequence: TGTGCCAGCAGCTTAGAATTAGCGGCGACCTACGAGCAGTACTTC. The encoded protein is CASSLELAATYEQYF.

The CDR3 sequence: CASSAGVTYNEQFF. The CDR3 DNA reads TGTGCCAGCAGCGCAGGGGTAACCTACAATGAGCAGTTCTTC. The rearrangement uses TRBV5-6 and TRBJ2-1; D is perhaps TRBD1 (6 bases). The CDR3 is made up of 14 amino acids. Germline V gene data show CDR1 as SGHDT and CDR2 as YYEEEE. V was pared by 4 bases and J by 2 bases, with 10 bases between.

The CDR3 region is CAWAGTGDTEAFF. The CDR3 DNA is TGTGCCTGGGCTGGGACAGGGGACACTGAAGCTTTCTTT. The chain links TRBV30 to TRBJ1-1, with TRBD1 matching over 10 bases. Trimming took 5 bases from V and 3 from J; bases not matched to a gene: 3. The CDR3 loop spans 13 amino acids. The V gene's germline CDR1 is GTSNPN and CDR2 SVGIG (reference sequence).

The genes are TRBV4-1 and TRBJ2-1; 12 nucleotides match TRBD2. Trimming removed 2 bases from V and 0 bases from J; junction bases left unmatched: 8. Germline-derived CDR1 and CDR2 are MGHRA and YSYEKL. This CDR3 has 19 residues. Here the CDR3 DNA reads TGCGCCAGCAGCCAAAGACTAGCGGGAGCTACCTTCTCCTACAATGAGCAGTTCTTC. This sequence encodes CASSQRLAGATFSYNEQFF.

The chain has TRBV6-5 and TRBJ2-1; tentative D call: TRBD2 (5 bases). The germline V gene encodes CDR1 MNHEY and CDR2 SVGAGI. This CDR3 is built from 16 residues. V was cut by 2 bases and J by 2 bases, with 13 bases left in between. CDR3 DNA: TGTGCCAGCAGTTACCTCCCGCGGGCTACCTACAATGAGCAGTTCTTC. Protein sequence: CASSYLPRATYNEQFF.

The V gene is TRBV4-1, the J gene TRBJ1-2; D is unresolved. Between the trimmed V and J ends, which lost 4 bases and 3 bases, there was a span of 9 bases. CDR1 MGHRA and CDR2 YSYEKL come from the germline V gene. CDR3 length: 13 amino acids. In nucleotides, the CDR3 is TGCGCCAGCAGCCTGGCAGGCGACTATGGCTACACCTTC. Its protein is CASSLAGDYGYTF.

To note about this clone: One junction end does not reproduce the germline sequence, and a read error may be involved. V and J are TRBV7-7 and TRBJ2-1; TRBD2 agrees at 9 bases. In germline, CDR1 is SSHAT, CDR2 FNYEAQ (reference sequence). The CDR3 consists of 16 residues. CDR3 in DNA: TGTGCTAGCAGCTTAGGAGTTCCTAGCGGGGCGAATGAGCAGTTCTTC. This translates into CASSLGVPSGANEQFF.

The chain's CDR3 is CASSPRESRGETQYF. The CDR3 nucleotides read TGTGCCAGCTCACCTCGGGAGTCCCGGGGAGAGACCCAGTACTTC. The rearrangement joins TRBV18 to TRBJ2-5; TRBD2 is a possible D gene (6 bases). The germline CDR1 and CDR2 sequences are KGHSH and LQKENI. The CDR3 totals 15 residues. Deletions cut 3 bases from V and 4 bases from J, with 15 bases between.

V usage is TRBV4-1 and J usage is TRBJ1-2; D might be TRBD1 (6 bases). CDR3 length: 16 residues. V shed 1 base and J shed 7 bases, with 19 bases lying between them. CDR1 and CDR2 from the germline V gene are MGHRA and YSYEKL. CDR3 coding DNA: TGCGCCAGCAGCCAAGGCCCTGTGAACAGGGCCAGTGGCTACACCTTC. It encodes CASSQGPVNRASGYTF.

The CDR3 coding sequence is TGCAGCGCTTCGACAGGGGGTGGGGATACGCAGTATTTT. It codes for CSASTGGGDTQYF. The chain links TRBV29-1 to TRBJ2-3, with 9 bases that match TRBD1. Germline-derived CDR1 and CDR2 are SQVTM and ANQGSEA. V shed 7 bases and J 6 bases; nucleotides not matched to a gene: 8. This CDR3 has 13 amino acids.